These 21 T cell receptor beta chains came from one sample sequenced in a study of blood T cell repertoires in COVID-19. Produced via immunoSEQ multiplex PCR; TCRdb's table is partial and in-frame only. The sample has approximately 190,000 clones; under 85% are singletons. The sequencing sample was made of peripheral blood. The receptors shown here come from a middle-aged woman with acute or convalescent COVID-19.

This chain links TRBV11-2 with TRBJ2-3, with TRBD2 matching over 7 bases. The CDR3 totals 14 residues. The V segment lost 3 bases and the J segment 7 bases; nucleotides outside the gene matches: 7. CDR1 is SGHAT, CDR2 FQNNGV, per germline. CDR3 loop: CASSLGDYRNTQYF. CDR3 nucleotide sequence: TGTGCCAGCAGCTTGGGGGACTATAGGAATACGCAGTATTTT.

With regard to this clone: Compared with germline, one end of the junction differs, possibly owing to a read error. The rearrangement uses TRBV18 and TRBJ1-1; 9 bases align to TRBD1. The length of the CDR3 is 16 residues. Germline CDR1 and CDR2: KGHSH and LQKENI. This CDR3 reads CVSSPSGQGVGTEAFF. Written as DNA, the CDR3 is TGTGTCAGCTCACCATCGGGACAGGGTGTAGGCACTGAAGCTTTCTTT.

This CDR3 is CASSSSGQYYGYTF. In DNA, the CDR3 is TGTGCCAGCAGCTCCTCCGGACAGTACTATGGCTACACCTTC. The rearrangement joins TRBV3-1 (or the pseudogene TRBV3-2) to TRBJ1-2; weak D call: TRBD1 (6 bases). This CDR3 has 14 amino acids. Germline V CDR1 and CDR2: LGHDT, YNNKEL (reference sequence). Trimming took off 5 bases at V and 3 bases at J, with 13 bases between the two ends.

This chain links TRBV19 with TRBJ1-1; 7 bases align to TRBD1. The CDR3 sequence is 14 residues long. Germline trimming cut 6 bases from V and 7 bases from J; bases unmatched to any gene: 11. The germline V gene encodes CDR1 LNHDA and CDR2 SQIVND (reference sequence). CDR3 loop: CASRGNRDSLEAFF. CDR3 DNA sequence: TGTGCCAGTAGAGGTAACCGGGACAGCCTTGAAGCTTTCTTT.

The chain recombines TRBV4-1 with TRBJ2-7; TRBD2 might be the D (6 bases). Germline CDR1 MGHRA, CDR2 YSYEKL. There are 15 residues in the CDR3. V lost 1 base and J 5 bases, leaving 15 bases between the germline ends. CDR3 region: CASSQGGGVLNEQYF. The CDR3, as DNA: TGCGCCAGCAGCCAAGGTGGAGGGGTATTGAACGAGCAGTACTTC.

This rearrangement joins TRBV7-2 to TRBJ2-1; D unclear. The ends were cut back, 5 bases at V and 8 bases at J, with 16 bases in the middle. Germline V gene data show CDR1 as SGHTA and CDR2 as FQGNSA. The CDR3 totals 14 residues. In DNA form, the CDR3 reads TGTGCCAGCAGCCCCCGGGTCCCAGCGCATGAGCAGTTCTTC. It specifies CASSPRVPAHEQFF.

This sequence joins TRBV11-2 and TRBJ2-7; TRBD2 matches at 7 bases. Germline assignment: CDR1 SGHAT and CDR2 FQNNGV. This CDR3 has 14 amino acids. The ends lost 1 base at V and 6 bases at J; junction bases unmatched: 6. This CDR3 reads CASSLVLARGEQYF. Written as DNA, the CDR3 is TGTGCCAGCAGCTTAGTACTAGCGAGGGGCGAGCAGTACTTC.

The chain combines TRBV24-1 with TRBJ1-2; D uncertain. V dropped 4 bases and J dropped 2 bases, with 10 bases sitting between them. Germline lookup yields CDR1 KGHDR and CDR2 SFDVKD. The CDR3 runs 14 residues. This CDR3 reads CATSDRHENYGYTF. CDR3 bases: TGTGCCACCAGTGACCGACACGAGAACTATGGCTACACCTTC.

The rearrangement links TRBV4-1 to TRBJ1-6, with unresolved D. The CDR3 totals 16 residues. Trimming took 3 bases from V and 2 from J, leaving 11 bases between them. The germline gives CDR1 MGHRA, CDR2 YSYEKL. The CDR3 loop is CASSHPDLAYNSPLHF. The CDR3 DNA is TGCGCCAGCAGCCACCCGGACTTAGCCTATAATTCACCCCTCCACTTT.

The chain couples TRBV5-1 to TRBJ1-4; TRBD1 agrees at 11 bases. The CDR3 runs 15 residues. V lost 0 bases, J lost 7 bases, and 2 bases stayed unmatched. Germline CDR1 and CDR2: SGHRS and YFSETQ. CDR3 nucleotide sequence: TGCGCCAGCAGCTTGGCCGGGACAGGGGGTGAAAAACTGTTTTTT. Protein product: CASSLAGTGGEKLFF.

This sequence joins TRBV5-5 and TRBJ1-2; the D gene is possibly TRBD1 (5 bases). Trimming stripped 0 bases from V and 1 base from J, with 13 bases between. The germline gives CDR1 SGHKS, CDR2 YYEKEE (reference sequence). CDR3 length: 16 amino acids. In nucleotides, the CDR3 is TGTGCCAGCAGCTTGGCCGGACACCCCATTAACTATGGCTACACCTTC. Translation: CASSLAGHPINYGYTF.

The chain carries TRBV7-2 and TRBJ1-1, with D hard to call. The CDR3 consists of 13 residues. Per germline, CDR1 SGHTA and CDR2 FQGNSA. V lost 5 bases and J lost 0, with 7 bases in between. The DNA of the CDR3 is TGTGCCAGCAGCAACACCATGAACACTGAAGCTTTCTTT. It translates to CASSNTMNTEAFF.

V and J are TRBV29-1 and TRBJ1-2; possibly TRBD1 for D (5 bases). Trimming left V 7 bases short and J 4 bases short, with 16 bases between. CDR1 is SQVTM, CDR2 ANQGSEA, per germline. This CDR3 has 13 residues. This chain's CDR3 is CSAGRGGVYGYTF. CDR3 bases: TGCAGCGCCGGTAGGGGAGGGGTCTATGGCTACACCTTC.

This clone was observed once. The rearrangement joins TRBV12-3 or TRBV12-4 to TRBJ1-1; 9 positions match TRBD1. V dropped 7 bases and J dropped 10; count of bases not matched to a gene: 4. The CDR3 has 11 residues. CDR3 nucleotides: TGTGCCAGCAATCCGGGACAGGGAGCTTTCTTT. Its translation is CASNPGQGAFF.

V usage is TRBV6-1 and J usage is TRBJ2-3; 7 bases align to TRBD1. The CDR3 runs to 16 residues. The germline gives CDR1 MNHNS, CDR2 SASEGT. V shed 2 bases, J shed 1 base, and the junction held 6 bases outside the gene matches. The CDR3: CASSEPPGQRTDTQYF. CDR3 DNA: TGTGCCAGCAGTGAACCTCCGGGACAGCGCACAGATACGCAGTATTTT.

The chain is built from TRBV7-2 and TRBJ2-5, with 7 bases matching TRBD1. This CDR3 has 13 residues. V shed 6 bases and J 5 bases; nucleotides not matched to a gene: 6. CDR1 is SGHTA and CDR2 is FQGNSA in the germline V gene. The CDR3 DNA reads TGTGCCAGCAGTTACAGGGGCGGGGAGACCCAGTACTTC. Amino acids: CASSYRGGETQYF.

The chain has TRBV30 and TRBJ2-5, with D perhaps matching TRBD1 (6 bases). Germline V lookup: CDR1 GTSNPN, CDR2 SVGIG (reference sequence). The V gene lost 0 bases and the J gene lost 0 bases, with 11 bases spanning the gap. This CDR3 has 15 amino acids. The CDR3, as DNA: TGTGCCTGGAGTGTCGGACAGCCGAACCAAGAGACCCAGTACTTC. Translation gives CAWSVGQPNQETQYF.

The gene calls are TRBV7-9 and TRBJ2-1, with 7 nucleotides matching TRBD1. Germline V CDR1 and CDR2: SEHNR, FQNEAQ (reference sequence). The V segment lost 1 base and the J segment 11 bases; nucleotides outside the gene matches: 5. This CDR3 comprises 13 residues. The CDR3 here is CASSLVGTDKQFF. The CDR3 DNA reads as TGTGCCAGCAGCTTAGTCGGGACAGATAAGCAGTTCTTC.

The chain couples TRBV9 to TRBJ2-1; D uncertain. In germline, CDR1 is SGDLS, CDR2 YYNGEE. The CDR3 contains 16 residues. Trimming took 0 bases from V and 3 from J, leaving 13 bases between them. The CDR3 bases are TGTGCCAGCAGCGTAGGTACGTACTCCCACTACAATGAGCAGTTCTTC. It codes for CASSVGTYSHYNEQFF. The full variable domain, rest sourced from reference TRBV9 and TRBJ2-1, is DSGVTQTPKHLITATGQRVTLRCSPRSGDLSVYWYQQSLDQGLQFLIQYYNGEERAKGNILERFSAQQFPDLHSELNLSSLELGDSALYFCASSVGTYSHYNEQFFGPGTRLTVL.

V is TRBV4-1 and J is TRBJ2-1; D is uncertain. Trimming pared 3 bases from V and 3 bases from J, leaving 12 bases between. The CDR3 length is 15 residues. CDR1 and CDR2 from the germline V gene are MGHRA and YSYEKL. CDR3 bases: TGCGCCAGCAGCCATACCTCTATTCGCTACAATGAGCAGTTCTTC. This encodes CASSHTSIRYNEQFF.

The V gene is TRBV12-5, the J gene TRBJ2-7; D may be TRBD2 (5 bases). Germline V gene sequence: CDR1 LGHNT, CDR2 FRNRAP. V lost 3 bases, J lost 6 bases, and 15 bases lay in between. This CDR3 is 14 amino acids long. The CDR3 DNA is TGTGCTAGTGGTTTAAACAGTCAAGCGGTCGAGCAGTACTTC. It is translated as CASGLNSQAVEQYF.